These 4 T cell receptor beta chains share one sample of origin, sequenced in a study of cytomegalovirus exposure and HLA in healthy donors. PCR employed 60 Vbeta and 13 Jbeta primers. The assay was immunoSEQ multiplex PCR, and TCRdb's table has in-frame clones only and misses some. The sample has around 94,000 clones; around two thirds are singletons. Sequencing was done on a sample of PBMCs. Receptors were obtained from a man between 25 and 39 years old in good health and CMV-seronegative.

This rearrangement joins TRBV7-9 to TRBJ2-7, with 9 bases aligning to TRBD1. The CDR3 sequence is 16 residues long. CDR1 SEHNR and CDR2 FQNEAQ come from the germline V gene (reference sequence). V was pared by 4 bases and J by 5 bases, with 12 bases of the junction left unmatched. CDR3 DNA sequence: TGTGCCAGCAGCTCAACTAAAAGACAGGGGGGGGACGAGCAGTACTTC. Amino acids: CASSSTKRQGGDEQYF.

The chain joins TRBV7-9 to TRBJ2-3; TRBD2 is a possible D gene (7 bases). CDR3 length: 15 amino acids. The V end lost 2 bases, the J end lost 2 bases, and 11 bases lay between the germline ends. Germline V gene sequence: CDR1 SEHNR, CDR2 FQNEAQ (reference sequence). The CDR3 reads CASSLRGGYTDTQYF. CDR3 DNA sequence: TGTGCCAGCAGCTTAAGGGGGGGGTACACAGATACGCAGTATTTT.

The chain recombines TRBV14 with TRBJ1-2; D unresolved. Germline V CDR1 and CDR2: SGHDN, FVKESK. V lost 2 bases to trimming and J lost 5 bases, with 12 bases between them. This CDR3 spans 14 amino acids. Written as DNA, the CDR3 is TGTGCCAGCAGCCAAAGAACGGGTGGATATGGCTACACCTTC. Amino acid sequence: CASSQRTGGYGYTF. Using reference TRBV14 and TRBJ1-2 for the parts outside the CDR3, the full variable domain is EAGVTQFPSHSVIEKGQTVTLRCDPISGHDNLYWYRRVMGKEIKFLLHFVKESKQDESGMPNNRFLAERTGGTYSTLKVQPAELEDSGVYFCASSQRTGGYGYTFGSGTRLTVV.

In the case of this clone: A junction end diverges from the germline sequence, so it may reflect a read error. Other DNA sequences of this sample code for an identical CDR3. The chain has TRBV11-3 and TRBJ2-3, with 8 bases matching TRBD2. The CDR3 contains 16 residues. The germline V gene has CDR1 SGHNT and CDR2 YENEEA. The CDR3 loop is CASSGLRGGSTDTQYF. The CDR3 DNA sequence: TGTGCCAGCAGCGGACTACGGGGGGGGAGCACAGATACGCAGTATTTC.